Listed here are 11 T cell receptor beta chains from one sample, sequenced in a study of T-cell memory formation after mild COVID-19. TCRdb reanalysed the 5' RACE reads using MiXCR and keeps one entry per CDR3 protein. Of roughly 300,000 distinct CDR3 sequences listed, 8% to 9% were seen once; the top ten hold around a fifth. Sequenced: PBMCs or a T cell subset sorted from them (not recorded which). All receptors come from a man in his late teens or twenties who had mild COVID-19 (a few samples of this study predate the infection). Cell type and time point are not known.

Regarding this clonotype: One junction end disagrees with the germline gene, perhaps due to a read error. The CDR3 sequence: CASSLEVMQGTQYF. In DNA form, the CDR3 reads TGTGCCAGCAGCTTGGAGGTTATGCAAGGGACCCAGTACTTC. The chain employs TRBV5-5 and TRBJ2-5; D unclear. CDR1 and CDR2 from the germline V gene are SGHKS and YYEKEE (reference sequence). The CDR3 spans 14 residues.

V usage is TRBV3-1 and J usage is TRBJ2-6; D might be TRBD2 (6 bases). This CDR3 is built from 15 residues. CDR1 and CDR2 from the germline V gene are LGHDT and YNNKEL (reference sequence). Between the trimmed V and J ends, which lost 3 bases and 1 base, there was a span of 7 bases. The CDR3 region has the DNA TGTGCCAGCAGCCATGGGGGGTCTGGGGCCAACGTCCTGACTTTC. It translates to CASSHGGSGANVLTF.

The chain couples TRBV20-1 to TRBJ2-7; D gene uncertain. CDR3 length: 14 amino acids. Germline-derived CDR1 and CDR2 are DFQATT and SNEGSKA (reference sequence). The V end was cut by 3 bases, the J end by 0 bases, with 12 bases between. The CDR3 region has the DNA TGCAGTGCTAGTGATGCCCTAATCTCCTACGAGCAGTACGTC. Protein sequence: CSASDALISYEQYV.

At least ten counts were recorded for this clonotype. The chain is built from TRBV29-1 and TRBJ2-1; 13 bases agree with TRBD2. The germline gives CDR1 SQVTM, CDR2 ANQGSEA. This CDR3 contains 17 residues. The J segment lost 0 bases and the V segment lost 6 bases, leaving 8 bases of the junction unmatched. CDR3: CSVAGLAGRSSYNEQFF. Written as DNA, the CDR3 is TGCAGCGTGGCGGGACTAGCGGGGCGAAGCTCCTACAATGAGCAGTTCTTC.

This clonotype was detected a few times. The CDR3 loop is CASSRSGETSYEQYF. In nucleotides, the CDR3 is TGCGCCAGCAGCCGGAGCGGGGAGACCTCCTACGAGCAGTACTTC. This sequence joins TRBV5-1 and TRBJ2-7; 7 nucleotides agree with TRBD2. Looked up from germline, CDR1 is SGHRS and CDR2 is YFSETQ. J gave up 0 bases and V 4 bases, and 7 bases lay outside the gene matches. CDR3 length: 15 amino acids.

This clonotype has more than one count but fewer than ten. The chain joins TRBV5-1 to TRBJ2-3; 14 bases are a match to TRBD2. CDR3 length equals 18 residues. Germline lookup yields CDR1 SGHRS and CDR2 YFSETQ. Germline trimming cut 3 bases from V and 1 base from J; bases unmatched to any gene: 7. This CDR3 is CASSSGTSGGSGTDTQYF. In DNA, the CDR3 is TGCGCCAGCAGCTCAGGGACTAGCGGGGGATCCGGCACAGATACGCAGTATTTT. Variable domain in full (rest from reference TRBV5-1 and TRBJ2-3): KAGVTQTPRYLIKTRGQQVTLSCSPISGHRSVSWYQQTPGQGLQFLFEYFSETQRNKGNFPGRFSGRQFSNSRSEMNVSTLELGDSALYLCASSSGTSGGSGTDTQYFGPGTRLTVL.

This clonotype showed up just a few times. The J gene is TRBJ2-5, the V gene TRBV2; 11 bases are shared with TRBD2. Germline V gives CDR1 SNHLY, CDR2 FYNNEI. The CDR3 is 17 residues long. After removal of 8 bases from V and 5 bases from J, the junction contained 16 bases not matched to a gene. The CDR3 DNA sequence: TGTGCCAGCTTTTCCGGGGGACTAGCGGTGGACTGGGAGACCCAGTACTTC. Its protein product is CASFSGGLAVDWETQYF.

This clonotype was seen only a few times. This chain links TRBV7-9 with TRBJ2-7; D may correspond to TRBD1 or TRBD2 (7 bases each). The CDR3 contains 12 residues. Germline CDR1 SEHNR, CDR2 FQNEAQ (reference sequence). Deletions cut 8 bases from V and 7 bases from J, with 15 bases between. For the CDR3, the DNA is TGTGCCAGCTTAGGGCAGGGGGGGGAGCAGTACTTC. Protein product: CASLGQGGEQYF.

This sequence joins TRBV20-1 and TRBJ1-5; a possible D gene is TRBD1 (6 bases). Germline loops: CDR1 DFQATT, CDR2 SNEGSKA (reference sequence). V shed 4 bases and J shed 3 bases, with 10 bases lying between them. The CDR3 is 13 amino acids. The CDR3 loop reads CSATGQNNQPQHF. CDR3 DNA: TGCAGTGCTACGGGACAAAACAATCAGCCCCAGCATTTT.

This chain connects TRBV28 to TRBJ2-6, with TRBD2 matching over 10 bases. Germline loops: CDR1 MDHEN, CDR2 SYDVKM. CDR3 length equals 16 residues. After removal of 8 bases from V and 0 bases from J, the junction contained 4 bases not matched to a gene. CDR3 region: CASGLAGASGANVLTF. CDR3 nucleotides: TGTGCCAGCGGGCTAGCGGGGGCCTCTGGGGCCAACGTCCTGACTTTC.

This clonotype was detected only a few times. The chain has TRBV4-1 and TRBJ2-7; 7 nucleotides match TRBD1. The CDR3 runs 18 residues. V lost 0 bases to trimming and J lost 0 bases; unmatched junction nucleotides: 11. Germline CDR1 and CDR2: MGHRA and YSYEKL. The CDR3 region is CASSQDESRTGNSYEQYF. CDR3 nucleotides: TGCGCCAGCAGCCAAGATGAGAGTAGGACAGGCAACTCCTACGAGCAGTACTTC.